The clone carrying this T cell receptor beta chain appeared many times. Its antigen is undetermined. These data come from a study of blood T cells in healthy people across ages. Study-level points and caveats: Because donor CMV status was unknown, expanded clonotype changes were possibly confounded.

The CDR3 sequence is 13 residues long. CDR1 is SGDLS and CDR2 is YYNGEE in the germline V gene. V lost 4 bases, J lost 6 bases, and 12 bases lay in between. A sample-barcoded 5' primer and a J-beta primer mix were used in a second PCR of roughly 7 to 12 cycles. TCRdb ran MiXCR on the 5' RACE reads and lists one entry per CDR3 protein. The sample lists 800,000 to 950,000 distinct CDR3 sequences; 25% to 35% were seen once. In addition, the sample was reused for a study of T cells of mothers and their children. From that paper: A few healthy Caucasian mothers, along with their six children, were the donors. At a rate of about 1.5 ug per 15 ul, cDNA synthesis received all of the extracted RNA. Mothers yielded over 10 million CDR3 reads, children 3 million to 3.5 million each.

Sequenced: blood. This chain joins TRBV9 and TRBJ2-3; D is unresolved. This receptor was taken from a middle-aged woman in good health. CDR3 DNA sequence: TGTGCCAGCAGCAGCTCGAGGTGGGATACGCAGTATTTT. This gives the protein CASSSSRWDTQYF.